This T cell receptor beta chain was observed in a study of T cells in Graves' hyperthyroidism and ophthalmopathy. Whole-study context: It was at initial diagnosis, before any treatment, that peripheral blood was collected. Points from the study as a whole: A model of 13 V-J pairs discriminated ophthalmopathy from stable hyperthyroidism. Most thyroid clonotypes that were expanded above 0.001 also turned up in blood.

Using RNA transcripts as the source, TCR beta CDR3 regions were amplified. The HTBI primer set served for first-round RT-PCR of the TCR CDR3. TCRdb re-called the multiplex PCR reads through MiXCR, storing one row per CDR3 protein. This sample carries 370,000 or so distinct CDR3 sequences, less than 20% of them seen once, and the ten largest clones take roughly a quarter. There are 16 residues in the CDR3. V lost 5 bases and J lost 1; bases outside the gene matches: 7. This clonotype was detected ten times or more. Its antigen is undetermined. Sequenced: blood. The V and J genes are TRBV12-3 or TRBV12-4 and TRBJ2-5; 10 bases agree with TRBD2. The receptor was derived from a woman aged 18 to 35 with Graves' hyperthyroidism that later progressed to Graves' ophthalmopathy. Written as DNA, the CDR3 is TGTGCCAGCAGTCCAAGACTAGCGGGTTCCCAAGAGACCCAGTACTTC. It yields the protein CASSPRLAGSQETQYF.